These 31 T cell receptor beta chains were sequenced from one sample in a study of early T cells in non-severe SARS-CoV-2 infection. One entry per CDR3 protein, called by TCRdb with MiXCR from the 5' RACE reads. The table records approximately 81,000 distinct CDR3 sequences, roughly 6% of them present only once. Sequencing was done on a sample of whole blood. The receptor set was obtained from an adult who was a healthcare worker with PCR-confirmed SARS-CoV-2 infection or an uninfected control (not recorded which).

This clonotype was seen many times. The chain recombines TRBV11-2 with TRBJ2-7, with D unresolved. The germline V gene encodes CDR1 SGHAT and CDR2 FQNNGV. The ends were cut back, 4 bases at V and 3 bases at J, with 10 bases in the middle. CDR3 length: 13 amino acids. CDR3 sequence: CASSSWDNYEQYF. In DNA form, the CDR3 reads TGTGCCAGCAGCTCGTGGGATAACTACGAGCAGTACTTC.

This clonotype appeared a few times. The rearrangement links TRBV7-9 to TRBJ2-7; TRBD1 might be the D (5 bases). Between the trimmed V and J ends, which lost 1 base and 3 bases, there was a span of 16 bases. Germline V lookup: CDR1 SEHNR, CDR2 FQNEAQ (reference sequence). The CDR3 sequence is 16 residues long. Here the CDR3 reads CASSLGGARQGYEQYF. The CDR3, as DNA: TGTGCCAGCAGCTTAGGTGGGGCCCGACAAGGCTACGAGCAGTACTTC.

In its sample, this clonotype was seen many times. The gene calls are TRBV9 and TRBJ2-1; 9 nucleotides line up with TRBD2. Germline V gene sequence: CDR1 SGDLS, CDR2 YYNGEE. This CDR3 spans 15 amino acids. Trimming took 0 bases from V and 5 from J; bases not matched to a gene: 3. The CDR3 protein is CASSVGGGAHNEQFF. DNA for the CDR3: TGTGCCAGCAGCGTAGGCGGGGGGGCCCACAATGAGCAGTTCTTC.

This clonotype was observed at least ten times. The V gene is TRBV2, the J gene TRBJ1-6; D is undetermined. V gave up 7 bases and J gave up 5 bases, with 9 bases separating them. The CDR3 has 13 amino acids. Germline CDR1 reads SNHLY; CDR2 reads FYNNEI. The CDR3 DNA reads TGTGCCAGCAAGGGCAGAAATAATTCACCCCTCCACTTT. Translating gives CASKGRNNSPLHF.

This clonotype was observed a handful of times. The V gene is TRBV6-2 or TRBV6-3, the J gene TRBJ2-3; 12 bases are a match to TRBD2. This CDR3 comprises 14 residues. Germline trimming cut 6 bases from V and 5 bases from J; bases unmatched to any gene: 3. Germline V gives CDR1 MNHEY, CDR2 SVGEGT. CDR3 nucleotides: TGTGCCAGCAGGACTAGCGGGAGAAAAGATACGCAGTATTTT. This translates into CASRTSGRKDTQYF.

There are a few counts of this clonotype. V and J are TRBV6-5 and TRBJ2-5; possible D gene TRBD1, 6 bases. Germline V lookup: CDR1 MNHEY, CDR2 SVGAGI. The CDR3 contains 15 residues. Trimming shortened V by 8 bases and J by 5 bases, and 21 bases separated the two germline ends. The CDR3 region has the DNA TGTGCCAGCGCCGGGACATATTCTGGTGGGGAGACCCAGTACTTC. Protein: CASAGTYSGGETQYF.

The J gene is TRBJ2-5, the V gene TRBV15; TRBD2 is a possible D gene (6 bases). V was trimmed by 3 bases and J by 5 bases, leaving 16 bases between them. CDR1 and CDR2 (germline): LNHNV, YYDKDF (reference sequence). The CDR3 is made up of 15 amino acids. CDR3 nucleotides: TGTGCCACCAGCAGCGAGGACTATGATTTGGAGACCCAGTACTTC. Translated: CATSSEDYDLETQYF.

The chain couples TRBV6-5 to TRBJ2-7; tentatively, D is TRBD2 (5 bases). This CDR3 region has 14 residues. CDR1 is MNHEY and CDR2 is SVGAGI in the germline V gene. Trimming cost V 6 bases and J 4 bases, with 16 bases left between them. CDR3 DNA sequence: TGTGCCAGCAGCACGAGGGCCTCATCTTACGAGCAGTACTTC. Its translation: CASSTRASSYEQYF.

This clonotype came up a few times. This chain connects TRBV4-3 to TRBJ2-3; 9 nucleotides align to TRBD2. Per the germline V gene, CDR1 is LGHNA and CDR2 is YSLEER. There are 16 residues in the CDR3. The trim removed 1 base at V and 4 bases at J, leaving 6 bases unmatched. The CDR3 spells CASSQVAGGLADTQYF. The CDR3, as DNA: TGCGCCAGCAGCCAAGTCGCGGGAGGGCTCGCAGATACGCAGTATTTT.

The sample holds a few counts of this clonotype. CDR3 amino acids: CASSQRQGSYNEQFF. CDR3 nucleotide sequence: TGTGCCAGCAGCCAACGTCAAGGGTCTTACAATGAGCAGTTCTTC. The rearrangement links TRBV4-2 to TRBJ2-1; D gene ambiguous. In germline, CDR1 is LGHNA, CDR2 YNFKEQ. V was trimmed by 2 bases and J by 4 bases, leaving 12 bases between them. The CDR3 covers 15 residues.

There are many counts of this clonotype. The CDR3, as DNA: TGCAGTGCTAGAGATCAAGGCGCAGACACTAACTATGGCTACACCTTC. Encoded protein: CSARDQGADTNYGYTF. The chain joins TRBV20-1 to TRBJ1-2, with D hard to call. CDR1 is DFQATT, CDR2 SNEGSKA, per germline (reference sequence). V lost 0 bases, J lost 0 bases, and 14 bases lay in between. The CDR3 totals 16 residues.

There are many counts of this clonotype. The genes are TRBV11-2 and TRBJ2-4, with 8 nucleotides matching TRBD2. The CDR3 extends over 15 amino acids. Germline V gene data show CDR1 as SGHAT and CDR2 as FQNNGV. The trim removed 5 bases at V and 3 bases at J, leaving 6 bases unmatched. The CDR3 is CASSPSGSIKNIQYF. CDR3 sequence (DNA): TGTGCCAGCAGCCCTAGCGGGTCTATCAAAAACATTCAGTACTTC.

This clonotype occurred a few times. The chain carries TRBV18 and TRBJ2-7, with D perhaps TRBD1 (5 bases). This CDR3 contains 12 residues. The germline V and J ends were trimmed by 5 bases and 3 bases, with 8 bases remaining between them. The germline V gene encodes CDR1 KGHSH and CDR2 LQKENI. CDR3 DNA: TGTGCCAGCTCATCCACAGGCTACGAGCAGTACTTC. It yields the protein CASSSTGYEQYF.

This chain links TRBV4-2 with TRBJ2-1; 8 bases are shared with TRBD2. The CDR3 loop spans 15 amino acids. The V segment lost 6 bases and the J segment 5 bases; nucleotides outside the gene matches: 9. The germline V gene encodes CDR1 LGHNA and CDR2 YNFKEQ. The DNA of the CDR3 is TGTGCCAGCAGACCGCGCGGGGGGCCAAACAATGAGCAGTTCTTC. This encodes CASRPRGGPNNEQFF.

This clonotype was seen repeatedly, ten times or more. The rearrangement uses TRBV27 and TRBJ2-2, with 7 positions matching TRBD1. Losses at the gene ends were 5 bases for V and 5 bases for J; bases not matched to a gene: 5. This CDR3 is built from 14 residues. Germline V gives CDR1 MNHEY, CDR2 SMNVEV (reference sequence). The DNA for the CDR3 is TGTGCCAGCAGTCGACAGGGCGGTACCGGGGAGCTGTTTTTT. This sequence encodes CASSRQGGTGELFF.

The chain carries TRBV12-3 or TRBV12-4 and TRBJ2-3; tentatively, D is TRBD1 (6 bases). This CDR3 region has 12 residues. V lost 3 bases, J lost 9 bases, and 10 bases lay in between. The CDR3 DNA sequence: TGTGCCAGCAGTTTCAGGGGTACGACGCAGTATTTT. Its protein is CASSFRGTTQYF.

This clonotype was recorded many times. The chain is built from TRBV12-3 or TRBV12-4 and TRBJ2-7; 11 nucleotides match TRBD2. The CDR3 is 15 amino acids. V lost 6 bases and J lost 0; bases outside the gene matches: 4. CDR3 amino acids: CASSLGLAGSYEQYF. CDR3 sequence (DNA): TGTGCCAGCAGCCTCGGACTAGCGGGCTCCTACGAGCAGTACTTC.

V gene TRBV12-3 or TRBV12-4 combines with J gene TRBJ2-2; 8 nucleotides agree with TRBD1. The V and J ends lost 7 bases and 3 bases, in that order; junction bases with no gene match: 10. The CDR3 covers 16 residues. The CDR3 spells CASKRRQGTDTGELFF. CDR3 in DNA: TGTGCCAGCAAAAGAAGACAGGGGACGGACACCGGGGAGCTGTTTTTT.

This clonotype has just a few counts. The V call is TRBV4-2, the J call TRBJ1-2, with TRBD1 identical over 7 bases. The CDR3 contains 15 residues. Unmatched junction bases numbered 8, after V lost 0 bases and J lost 7 bases. Germline assignment: CDR1 LGHNA and CDR2 YNFKEQ. The CDR3 nucleotides are TGTGCCAGCAGCCAAGAAAAGGCAGGGGGACGTGGCTACACCTTC. Protein: CASSQEKAGGRGYTF.

In nucleotides, the CDR3 is TGTGCCAGCAGTTATACCTCTGGAGGGTACGAGCAGTACTTC. Amino acid sequence: CASSYTSGGYEQYF. V is TRBV6-2 or TRBV6-3 and J is TRBJ2-7, with D perhaps matching TRBD2 (6 bases). The CDR3 has 14 residues. V was shortened by 3 bases and J by 4 bases, with 13 bases between the two germline ends. CDR1 is MNHEY, CDR2 SVGEGT, per germline.

The chain carries TRBV12-3 or TRBV12-4 and TRBJ2-7, with 8 bases identical to TRBD1. V gave up 5 bases and J gave up 2 bases; unmatched junction bases: 8. CDR3 length: 15 amino acids. The CDR3 sequence is CASSPTTGAPYEQYF. The CDR3 DNA follows: TGTGCCAGCAGTCCAACGACAGGGGCGCCCTACGAGCAGTACTTC.

This clonotype was observed many times. Sequence at one end of the junction differs from germline and may be a read error. The rearrangement links TRBV18 to TRBJ1-6; 9 positions match TRBD1. The CDR3 contains 14 residues. Germline V gives CDR1 KGHSH, CDR2 LQKENI. The CDR3 loop is CAGSSGTGTSPLHF. The CDR3 DNA is TGTGCCGGCTCATCCGGGACAGGGACTTCACCCCTCCACTTT.

This clonotype was seen many times. V gene TRBV7-2 combines with J gene TRBJ2-1; no clear D gene. V gave up 6 bases and J gave up 10 bases, with 16 bases separating them. CDR1 and CDR2 (germline): SGHTA, FQGNSA. The CDR3 contains 13 residues. CDR3 bases: TGTGCCAGCAGACCATCCGCGACTCGCGAGCAGTTCTTC. It specifies CASRPSATREQFF.

The gene calls are TRBV18 and TRBJ2-2, with D perhaps matching TRBD2 (5 bases). V was cut by 3 bases and J by 6 bases, with 14 bases left in between. The CDR3 covers 15 residues. Germline lookup yields CDR1 KGHSH and CDR2 LQKENI. CDR3 amino acids: CASSPIPGSSGELFF. The CDR3 region has the DNA TGTGCCAGCTCACCTATCCCGGGATCCTCCGGGGAGCTGTTTTTT.

Of note for this clonotype: Being one base from a much bigger clone, this may be a read error. The rearrangement links TRBV11-2 to TRBJ1-1, with D possibly matching TRBD1 (5 bases). CDR3 length: 14 residues. CDR1 is SGHAT, CDR2 FQNNGV, per germline. CDR3: CASSMNGQATVAFF. CDR3 in DNA: TGTGCCAGCAGCATGAACGGACAAGCCACTGTAGCTTTCTTT.

This clonotype occurred many times. V and J are TRBV6-5 and TRBJ1-1; D is uncertain. The CDR3 totals 14 residues. Germline V gives CDR1 MNHEY, CDR2 SVGAGI. The V gene lost 6 bases and the J gene lost 1 base, with 12 bases spanning the gap. This CDR3 is CASRQPPGNTEAFF. DNA of the CDR3: TGTGCCAGCAGGCAACCCCCGGGGAACACTGAAGCTTTCTTT.

This clonotype was detected ten times or more. J is TRBJ2-2 and V is TRBV11-2, with TRBD1 identical over 9 bases. The V segment lost 3 bases and the J segment 12 bases; nucleotides outside the gene matches: 11. The CDR3 runs 15 residues. The V gene's germline CDR1 is SGHAT and CDR2 FQNNGV. In DNA, the CDR3 is TGTGCCAGCAGCTTGAAGGGACAGGGCTCGTGGAAGCTGTTTTTT. Protein sequence: CASSLKGQGSWKLFF. The full variable domain, in which reference TRBV11-2 and TRBJ2-2 provide the parts outside the CDR3, is EAGVAQSPRYKIIEKRQSVAFWCNPISGHATLYWYQQILGQGPKLLIQFQNNGVVDDSQLPKDRFSAERLKGVDSTLKIQPAKLEDSAVYLCASSLKGQGSWKLFFGEGSRLTVL.

This clonotype was detected a few times. The chain links TRBV4-2 to TRBJ2-7; 12 positions agree with TRBD2. In germline, CDR1 is LGHNA, CDR2 YNFKEQ. This CDR3 comprises 14 residues. After removal of 5 bases from V and 4 bases from J, the junction contained 3 bases not matched to a gene. The CDR3 nucleotides are TGTGCCAGCAGCGAAGGACTAGCGGGGTACGAGCAGTACTTC. Translation gives CASSEGLAGYEQYF.

This clonotype has a handful of counts. V and J are TRBV24-1 and TRBJ1-1, with a weak D call TRBD1 (6 bases). Germline CDR1 reads KGHDR; CDR2 reads SFDVKD. Trimming cost V 0 bases and J 4 bases, with 17 bases left between them. This CDR3 has 17 residues. The CDR3 here is CATSDLGGQITGTEAFF. The CDR3 coding sequence is TGTGCCACCAGTGATTTGGGGGGGCAAATAACTGGCACTGAAGCTTTCTTT.

This chain links TRBV7-9 with TRBJ2-2; 9 nucleotides agree with TRBD2. Germline V gene lookup returns CDR1 SEHNR and CDR2 FQNEAQ (reference sequence). Germline trimming cut 6 bases from V and 2 bases from J; bases unmatched to any gene: 7. The CDR3 runs to 16 residues. Here the CDR3 reads CASRPPGTSNTGELFF. As DNA, the CDR3 is TGTGCCAGCAGACCACCCGGGACTAGCAACACCGGGGAGCTGTTTTTT.

This clonotype was recorded a few times. The chain carries TRBV20-1 and TRBJ2-5; 9 bases agree with TRBD2. Germline loops: CDR1 DFQATT, CDR2 SNEGSKA (reference sequence). The CDR3 is made up of 16 amino acids. V lost 6 bases and J lost 5; bases outside the gene matches: 16. In DNA, the CDR3 is TGCAGTGCCACCGTGACTAGCGGTCGTTATATGGAGACCCAGTACTTC. It encodes CSATVTSGRYMETQYF.